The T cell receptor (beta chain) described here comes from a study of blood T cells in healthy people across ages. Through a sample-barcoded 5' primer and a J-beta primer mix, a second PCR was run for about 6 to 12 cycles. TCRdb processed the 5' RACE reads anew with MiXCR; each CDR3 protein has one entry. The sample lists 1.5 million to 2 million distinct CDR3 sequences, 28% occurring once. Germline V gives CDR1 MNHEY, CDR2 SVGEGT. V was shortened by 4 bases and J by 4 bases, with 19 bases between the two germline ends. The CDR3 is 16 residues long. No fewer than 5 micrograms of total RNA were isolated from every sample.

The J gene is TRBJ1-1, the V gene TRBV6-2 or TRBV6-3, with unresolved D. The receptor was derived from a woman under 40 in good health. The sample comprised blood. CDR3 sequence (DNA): TGTGCCAGCAGTTCCATGCCCCGAACAATGGGCACTGAAGCTTTCTTT. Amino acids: CASSSMPRTMGTEAFF.